These T cell receptor beta chains were read from a single sample in a study of cytomegalovirus exposure and HLA in healthy donors. Repertoires were generated with immunoSEQ multiplex PCR, while TCRdb's copy carries only in-frame clones and drops some. There are fewer than 200,000 clones in the sample; more than 80% occur only once, and about 0.77% lies in the top ten. Sequencing was performed on PBMCs. These receptors were obtained from a woman aged 18-30 years in good health and CMV-seronegative. The CDR3 runs from the conserved cysteine through the conserved F or W. D genes are given only for firm matches. Clone size appears in some rows only: once, few, many, or a class for an expanded clone.

TRBJ2-3 TRBD2 NA TRBV5-1 CASANSGRDTDTQYF TGCGCCAGTGCGAATAGCGGGAGGGACACAGATACGCAGTATTTT
TRBJ1-1 NA few TRBV11-2 CASSLDGRVGVRLQSEAFF TGTGCCAGCAGCTTAGATGGGAGGGTGGGGGTTCGGCTCCAGTCTGAAGCTTTCTTT
TRBJ2-1 TRBD2 NA TRBV18 CASSPVAGTSGYNEQFF TGTGCCAGCTCACCTGTTGCTGGGACTAGCGGATACAATGAGCAGTTCTTC
TRBJ2-2 TRBD2 NA TRBV7-2 CASSRLAGETGELFF TGTGCCAGCAGCAGACTAGCGGGAGAGACCGGGGAGCTGTTTTTT
TRBJ2-7 TRBD2 NA TRBV5-4 CASSFISSGRREQYF TGTGCCAGCAGCTTCATTTCTAGCGGGAGACGCGAGCAGTACTTC
TRBJ2-1 NA NA TRBV19 CASARSYNEQFF TGTGCCTCGGCTAGATCCTACAATGAGCAGTTCTTC
TRBJ2-3 TRBD1 NA TRBV6-1 CASSEGQGQGSDTQYF TGTGCCAGCAGTGAGGGACAGGGGCAGGGTTCAGATACGCAGTATTTT
TRBJ2-1 NA once TRBV7-3 CASSRQRNYNEQFF TGTGCCAGCAGTCGTCAGCGAAACTACAATGAGCAGTTCTTC
TRBJ1-1 NA NA TRBV20-1 CSAGGDTEAFF TGCAGTGCTGGGGGGGACACTGAAGCTTTCTTT
TRBJ2-1 TRBD2 NA TRBV19 CASSRLAGADEQFF TGTGCCAGTAGTAGACTAGCGGGAGCGGATGAGCAGTTCTTC
TRBJ2-2 NA NA TRBV11-3 CASSRQIGGELFF TGTGCCAGCAGCCGACAAATCGGCGGGGAGCTGTTTTTT
TRBJ2-3 TRBD2 NA TRBV5-1 CASSLGTSGTDTQYF TGCGCCAGCAGCTTGGGGACTAGCGGCACAGATACGCAGTATTTT
TRBJ1-3 TRBD1 NA TRBV7-9 CASSSSAGGGENTIYF TGTGCCAGCAGCTCAAGCGCTGGAGGGGGCGAAAACACCATATATTTT
TRBJ1-1 NA NA TRBV10-1 CASSESSGNTEAFF TGCGCCAGCAGTGAGTCGTCAGGGAACACTGAAGCTTTCTTT
TRBJ2-3 TRBD2 NA TRBV5-4 CASSLVAGEDTQYF TGTGCCAGCAGCTTGGTGGCGGGAGAAGATACGCAGTATTTT
TRBJ2-7 NA NA TRBV5-4 CASSSAGGVYEQYF TGTGCCAGCAGCTCGGCCGGGGGAGTCTACGAGCAGTACTTC
TRBJ2-1 TRBD2 NA TRBV27 CASSSASGYNEQFF TGTGCCAGCAGTTCGGCTAGCGGGTACAATGAGCAGTTCTTC
TRBJ2-2 TRBD1 few TRBV7-9 CASSSGQGYTGELFF TGTGCCAGCAGCTCCGGACAGGGGTACACCGGGGAGCTGTTTTTT
TRBJ2-7 TRBD1 NA TRBV4-1 CASSQPGQGFDEQYF TGCGCCAGCAGCCAGCCCGGACAGGGGTTCGACGAGCAGTACTTC
TRBJ2-3 TRBD2 NA TRBV12-5 CASGGDTSGWTDTQYF TGTGCTAGTGGTGGGGATACTAGCGGATGGACAGATACGCAGTATTTT
TRBJ1-1 NA NA TRBV2 CASCLGGEPHTEAFF TGTGCCAGCTGCCTGGGGGGGGAACCCCACACTGAAGCTTTCTTT
TRBJ1-1 TRBD1 NA TRBV7-2 CASSFRTGSTEAFF TGTGCCAGCAGCTTCAGGACAGGGAGCACTGAAGCTTTCTTT
TRBJ2-7 TRBD2 NA TRBV5-1 CASSLRLAGNHEQYF TGCGCCAGCAGCCTGAGGCTAGCGGGAAACCACGAGCAGTACTTC
TRBJ2-3 NA NA TRBV6-1 CASSAWGPRVTDTQYF TGTGCCAGCAGTGCCTGGGGGCCCAGGGTAACAGATACGCAGTATTTT
TRBJ2-5 TRBD2 NA TRBV6-6 CASSRPTSGKETQYF TGTGCCAGCAGTCGTCCGACTAGCGGCAAAGAGACCCAGTACTTC
TRBJ2-7 TRBD1 NA TRBV7-8 CASSRRYRDSEGHYEQYF TGTGCCAGCAGCCGAAGATACCGGGACAGTGAGGGGCACTACGAGCAGTACTTC
TRBJ2-7 TRBD2 few TRBV6-5 CASSPGTSGSYEQYF TGTGCCAGCAGTCCAGGGACTAGCGGGAGCTACGAGCAGTACTTC
TRBJ1-4 NA NA TRBV18 CASSPSPGDLKDLFF TGTGCCAGCTCACCAAGCCCAGGGGATCTGAAAGACCTGTTTTTT
TRBJ1-1 NA once TRBV9 CASSPRLWEVAEAFF TGTGCCAGCAGCCCTCGTCTATGGGAGGTGGCAGAAGCTTTCTTT
TRBJ1-1 TRBD1 NA TRBV2 CASWGQVPPYEAFF TGTGCCAGTTGGGGACAGGTTCCCCCTTATGAAGCTTTCTTT
TRBJ2-2 NA NA TRBV9 CASSKSGQNTGELFF TGTGCCAGCAGCAAATCGGGACAGAACACCGGGGAGCTGTTTTTT
TRBJ2-7 NA NA TRBV19 CASGRGQQAYEQYF TGTGCCAGCGGGAGGGGACAGCAAGCCTACGAGCAGTACTTC
TRBJ2-5 NA NA TRBV5-6 CASSLGATLETQYF TGTGCCAGCAGCCTGGGGGCGACACTAGAGACCCAGTACTTC
TRBJ1-1 NA NA TRBV7-2 CASSYGGGNTEAFF TGTGCCAGCAGTTACGGGGGGGGAAACACTGAAGCTTTCTTT
TRBJ2-7 NA NA TRBV7-8 CASTPPSYEQYF TGTGCCAGCACCCCCCCGTCCTACGAGCAGTACTTC
TRBJ2-3 NA NA TRBV7-3 CASSLSTDTQYF TGTGCCAGCAGCCTGAGCACAGATACGCAGTATTTT
TRBJ2-3 TRBD2 NA TRBV5-4 CATLPGTSATDTQYF TGTGCCACGCTTCCGGGGACTAGCGCCACAGATACGCAGTATTTT
TRBJ1-2 NA once TRBV4-3 CASSQDTQGSYGYTF TGCGCCAGCAGCCAAGATACACAGGGAAGCTATGGCTACACCTTC
TRBJ2-2 TRBD1 NA TRBV7-9 CASSLRQGTGELFF TGTGCCAGCAGCTTGAGACAGGGGACCGGGGAGCTGTTTTTT
TRBJ2-7 NA NA TRBV7-9 CASRGGGRYEQYF TGTGCCAGCAGAGGGGGCGGGAGGTACGAGCAGTACTTC
TRBJ1-3 NA NA TRBV21-1 CASERNTIYF TGTGCCAGCGAGAGAAACACCATATATTTT